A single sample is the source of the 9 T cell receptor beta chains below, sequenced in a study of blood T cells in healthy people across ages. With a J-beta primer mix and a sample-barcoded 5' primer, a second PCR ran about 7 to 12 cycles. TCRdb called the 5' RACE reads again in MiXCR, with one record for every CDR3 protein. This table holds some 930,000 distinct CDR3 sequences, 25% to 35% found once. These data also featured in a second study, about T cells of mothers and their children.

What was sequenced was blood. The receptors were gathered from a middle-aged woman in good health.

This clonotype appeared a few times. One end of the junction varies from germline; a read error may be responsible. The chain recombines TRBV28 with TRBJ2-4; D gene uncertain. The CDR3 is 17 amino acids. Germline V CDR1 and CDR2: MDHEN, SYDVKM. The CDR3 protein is CVSSPLDLGRAKNIQYF. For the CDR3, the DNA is TGTGTCAGCAGTCCCCTAGACCTCGGACGGGCCAAAAACATTCAGTACTTC.

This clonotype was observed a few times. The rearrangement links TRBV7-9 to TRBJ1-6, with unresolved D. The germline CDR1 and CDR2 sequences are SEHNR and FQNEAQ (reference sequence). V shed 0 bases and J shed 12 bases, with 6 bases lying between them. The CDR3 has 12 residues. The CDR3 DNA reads TGTGCCAGCAGCTTAGCGTCAGGACCCCTCCACTTT. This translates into CASSLASGPLHF.

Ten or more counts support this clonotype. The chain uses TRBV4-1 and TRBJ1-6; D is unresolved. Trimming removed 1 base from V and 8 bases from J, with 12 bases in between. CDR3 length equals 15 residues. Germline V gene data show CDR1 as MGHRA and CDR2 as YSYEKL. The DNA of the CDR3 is TGCGCCAGCAGCCAAGTACTGTTGGAGGATTCACCCCTCCACTTT. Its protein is CASSQVLLEDSPLHF.

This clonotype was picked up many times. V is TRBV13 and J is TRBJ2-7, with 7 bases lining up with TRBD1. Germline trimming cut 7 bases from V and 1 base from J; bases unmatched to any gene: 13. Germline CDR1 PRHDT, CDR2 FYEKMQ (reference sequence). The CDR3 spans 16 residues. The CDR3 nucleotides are TGTGCCAGCACCCCCGGACAGGTTAAGTATTCCTACGAGCAGTACTTC. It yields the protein CASTPGQVKYSYEQYF.

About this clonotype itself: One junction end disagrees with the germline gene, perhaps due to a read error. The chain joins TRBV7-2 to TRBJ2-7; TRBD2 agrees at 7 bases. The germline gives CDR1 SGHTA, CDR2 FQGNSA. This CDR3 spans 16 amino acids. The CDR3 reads CANSVGPGGVSYEQYF. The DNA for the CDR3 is TGTGCCAACAGCGTGGGGCCTGGGGGGGTCTCCTACGAGCAGTACTTC.

DNA of the CDR3: TGCAGCGTTGAAGATCCGTCAGGGGACATATACAATGAGCAGTTCTTC. It yields the protein CSVEDPSGDIYNEQFF. The chain uses TRBV29-1 and TRBJ2-1; tentatively, D is TRBD1 (6 bases). CDR1 SQVTM and CDR2 ANQGSEA come from the germline V gene. The ends were cut back, 0 bases at V and 4 bases at J, with 16 bases in the middle. The CDR3 has 16 residues.

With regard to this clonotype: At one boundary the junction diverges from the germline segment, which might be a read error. CDR3 amino acids: CASSGRTSPDMQYF. CDR3 nucleotides: TGTGCCAGCAGTGGTAGGACCTCGCCAGATATGCAGTATTTT. V and J are TRBV2 and TRBJ2-3; D not resolved. Germline V gene sequence: CDR1 SNHLY, CDR2 FYNNEI. CDR3 length equals 14 residues. Full variable domain (outside the CDR3, taken from reference TRBV2 and TRBJ2-3): EPEVTQTPSHQVTQMGQEVILRCVPISNHLYFYWYRQILGQKVEFLVSFYNNEISEKSEIFDDQFSVERPDGSNFTLKIRSTKLEDSAMYFCASSGRTSPDMQYFGPGTRLTVL.

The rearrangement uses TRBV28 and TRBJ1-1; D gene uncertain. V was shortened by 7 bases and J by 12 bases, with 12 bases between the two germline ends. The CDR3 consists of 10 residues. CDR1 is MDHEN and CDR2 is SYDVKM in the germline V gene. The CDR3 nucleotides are TGTGCCAGCATCGGCATAGACACTTTCTTT. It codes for CASIGIDTFF. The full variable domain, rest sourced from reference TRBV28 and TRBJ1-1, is DVKVTQSSRYLVKRTGEKVFLECVQDMDHENMFWYRQDPGLGLRLIYFSYDVKMKEKGDIPEGYSVSREKKERFSLILESASTNQTSMYLCASIGIDTFFGQGTRLTVV.

CDR3 bases: TGCAGTGCTAGGATGGGGGGCATCCATAATGAGCAGTTCTTC. Translated: CSARMGGIHNEQFF. The chain recombines TRBV20-1 with TRBJ2-1; tentatively, D is TRBD1 or TRBD2 (6 bases each). Trimming removed 3 bases from V and 7 bases from J, with 16 bases in between. Per the germline V gene, CDR1 is DFQATT and CDR2 is SNEGSKA (reference sequence). The CDR3 totals 14 residues.